Only one count was recorded for the clone carrying this T cell receptor beta chain. V was pared by 2 bases and J by 6 bases, with 13 bases between. The CDR3 totals 14 residues. Germline V gene sequence: CDR1 KGHSY, CDR2 FQNENV. The data were obtained in a study of long-term antiretroviral therapy in people with HIV. Version v3.0 of the immunoSEQ assay was performed at survey level. Sequencing was intended to reach about 35,000-55,000 T-cell genomes per sample. TCRdb's table, derived via immunoSEQ multiplex PCR, lists solely in-frame clones and lacks some. The repertoire holds roughly 21,000 clones, with 79% as singletons.

The chain links TRBV16 to TRBJ1-2; a possible D gene is TRBD1 (5 bases). Sequenced material: unsorted PBMCs, taken 4.1 years after starting antiretroviral therapy. The sequence derives from a woman aged 40 to 50 with HIV. This CDR3 is CASSQVGSGNGYTF. CDR3 nucleotide sequence: TGTGCCAGCAGCCAAGTTGGGTCAGGGAATGGCTACACCTTC.